This TCR beta chain appears in the sequencing data of a study of T cell changes during pregnancy in multiple sclerosis. A few counts support this clone. Germline V gives CDR1 MGHRA, CDR2 YSYEKL. The CDR3 is 16 amino acids. V lost 2 bases, J lost 4 bases, and 6 bases stayed unmatched. Clones were read by immunoSEQ multiplex PCR, and TCRdb kept only the in-frame ones, dropping some. The sample holds roughly 17,000 clones, roughly 87% seen once. V and J are TRBV4-1 and TRBJ2-3; TRBD2 aligns across 10 bases. This receptor was taken from a female donor in good health, enrolled as a control in a pregnancy study. The sample was CD8+ T cells from peripheral blood mononuclear cells, taken after pregnancy. CDR3 residues: CASSQSLAGGADTQYF. As DNA, the CDR3 is TGCGCCAGCAGCCAATCCTTAGCGGGAGGTGCAGATACGCAGTATTTT.